A selection of T cell receptor beta chains follows, all from one sample in a study of blood T cell repertoires in COVID-19. Data came from immunoSEQ multiplex PCR; TCRdb stores just in-frame clones and leaves some out. The table includes fewer than 300,000 clones, roughly 84% detected once. Sequenced input: peripheral blood. These receptors came from a human donor in a cohort sampled during active COVID-19. The CDR3 runs from the conserved cysteine through the conserved F or W. The D gene is left open where the match is weak. Clone sizes are given selectively: once, few, many, or a class where the clone is expanded.

>TRBJ2-5|TRBD2|once|TRBV6-1
TGTGCCAGCAGTGACCGGGGGGGCCGAGAGACCCAGTACTTC
CASSDRGGRETQYF
>TRBJ2-1|NA|few|TRBV5-1
TGCGCCAGCAGCTTGGCCGGGAGCTCCTACAATGAGCAGTTCTTC
CASSLAGSSYNEQFF
>TRBJ1-3|NA|NA|TRBV18
TGTGCCAGCTCACCCTCCAAGGGGGACCTGGGAAACACCATATATTTT
CASSPSKGDLGNTIYF
>TRBJ1-4|NA|NA|TRBV29-1
TGCAGCGTTGCGGTAGCGGGTAATGAAAAACTGTTTTTT
CSVAVAGNEKLFF
>TRBJ1-1|NA|many|TRBV16
TGTGCCAGCAGCCGGCCGGACTCGGAAGCTTTCTTT
CASSRPDSEAFF
>TRBJ1-2|NA|NA|TRBV27
TGTGCCAGCAGTCTCCAGGGAGGGCAGTATAGTGGCTACACCTTC
CASSLQGGQYSGYTF
>TRBJ1-3|NA|NA|TRBV6-5
TGTGCCAGCAGGGGACTTAACTCTGGAAACACCATATATTTT
CASRGLNSGNTIYF
>TRBJ2-1|NA|NA|TRBV20-1
TGCAGTGCTAGTCCACTCCGTTCCTACAATGAGCAGTTCTTC
CSASPLRSYNEQFF
>TRBJ2-7|NA|few|TRBV5-6
TGTGCCAGCAACAAGGACAGTTCCTACGAGCAGTACTTC
CASNKDSSYEQYF
>TRBJ2-3|NA|NA|TRBV5-1
TGCGCCAGCACGCGACAGGAGAGGGTCACAGATACGCAGTATTTT
CASTRQERVTDTQYF
>TRBJ1-2|TRBD1|NA|TRBV28
TGTGCCAGCAATAACGGAGGGGGCAAATATGGCTACACCTTC
CASNNGGGKYGYTF
>TRBJ2-7|NA|NA|TRBV5-4
TGTGCCAGCAGATCCGACAGCTCCTACGAGCAGTACTTC
CASRSDSSYEQYF
>TRBJ1-2|NA|NA|TRBV18
TGTGCCAGCTCACCACCTCGAAACTACTATGGCTACACCTTC
CASSPPRNYYGYTF
>TRBJ2-5|NA|NA|TRBV6-2/TRBV6-3
TGTGCCAGCAGTTACCCCCCGAGCCAACGGTGGACCCAGTACTTC
CASSYPPSQRWTQYF
>TRBJ2-7|NA|NA|TRBV29-1
TGCAGCGTTGTGGCTGGGCAATCCTACGAGCAGTACTTC
CSVVAGQSYEQYF
>TRBJ2-5|TRBD2|NA|TRBV10-3
TGTGCCACCATGGGACTAGCGGGAGGCCTCCAAGAGACCCAGTACTTC
CATMGLAGGLQETQYF
>TRBJ2-1|TRBD2|NA|TRBV14
TGTGCCAGCAGCTCGAGCCCCGGGACTAGCGGGCTTGGGGAGCAGTTCTTC
CASSSSPGTSGLGEQFF
>TRBJ2-5|NA|NA|TRBV13
TGTGCCAGCAGCCCCGGGGAAGAGACCCAGTACTTC
CASSPGEETQYF
>TRBJ2-1|NA|NA|TRBV14
TGTGCCAGCAGCCTCCTATCCGGGCAGGGGCGCAGTGAGCAGTTCTTC
CASSLLSGQGRSEQFF
>TRBJ2-5|TRBD2|NA|TRBV18
TGTGCCAGCTCCCCGTCCCGGGGGGTAGAGACCCAGTACTTC
CASSPSRGVETQYF
>TRBJ1-2|NA|NA|TRBV5-1
TGCGCCAGCAGCTTTGGCCAGGGTGTCTATGGCTACACCTTC
CASSFGQGVYGYTF
>TRBJ1-1|NA|NA|TRBV3-1/TRBV3-2
TGTGCCAGCAGCCAAGCTGACACAGGGTCTGAAGCTTTCTTT
CASSQADTGSEAFF
>TRBJ2-7|TRBD2|NA|TRBV9
TGTGCCAGCAGCGTAGGTCTAGCGGGGATCCCTGTAAACTACGAGCAGTACTTC
CASSVGLAGIPVNYEQYF
>TRBJ2-3|TRBD2|once|TRBV5-1
TGCGCCAGCAGCTCCGGGGGAGGGGCCCACAATACGCAGTATTTT
CASSSGGGAHNTQYF
>TRBJ1-2|NA|NA|TRBV6-4
TGTGCCAGCAGTGAATTCAGTCTGGGGACTCGAACCCGCTATGGCTACACCTTC
CASSEFSLGTRTRYGYTF
>TRBJ2-2|TRBD1|NA|TRBV7-3
TGTGCCAGCAGCTTTACGACAGGGGGCTGGAACACCGGGGAGCTGTTTTTT
CASSFTTGGWNTGELFF
>TRBJ2-1|TRBD2|many|TRBV27
TGTGCCAGCAGTTTGACTAGCGGGAGCAATGAGCAGTTCTTC
CASSLTSGSNEQFF
>TRBJ2-2|NA|NA|TRBV6-5
TGTGCCAGCAGTTACTCGATGGGGGGCGGGGAGCTGTTTTTT
CASSYSMGGGELFF
>TRBJ2-2|TRBD1|NA|TRBV9
TGTGCCAGCAGCCACGGGACAGAAAGTGCGAACACCGGGGAGCTGTTTTTT
CASSHGTESANTGELFF
>TRBJ1-2|NA|NA|TRBV3-1/TRBV3-2
TGTGCCAGCAGCCCCGGCCCAGGGACTAACTATGGCTACACCTTC
CASSPGPGTNYGYTF
>TRBJ2-4|NA|once|TRBV28
TGTGCCAGCAGTTTCCCCACAGGTCCTTCGGCCAAAAACATTCAGTACTTC
CASSFPTGPSAKNIQYF
>TRBJ2-7|TRBD1|few|TRBV7-2
TGTGCCAGCAGCAGATCGACAGGGCGGTACGAGCAGTACTTC
CASSRSTGRYEQYF
>TRBJ1-1|TRBD1|NA|TRBV18
TGTGCCAGCTCACCACGACAGGGTATTAACACTGAAGCTTTCTTT
CASSPRQGINTEAFF
>TRBJ1-1|NA|NA|TRBV5-1
TGCGCCAGCAGCTTTAACAGGGACACTGAAGCTTTCTTT
CASSFNRDTEAFF
>TRBJ1-1|NA|NA|TRBV5-1
TGCGCCAGCAGCTTGGTGTGGGGCATGAACACTGAAGCTTTCTTT
CASSLVWGMNTEAFF
>TRBJ1-1|NA|NA|TRBV4-1
TGCGCCAGCAGCCAAGTGTTCTCGGGGTCCAGAAGGCACACTGAAGCTTTCTTT
CASSQVFSGSRRHTEAFF
>TRBJ2-1|TRBD2|once|TRBV5-1
TGCGCCAGCAGCTTGGGTGGTAGCGGGCGCAATGAGCAGTTCTTC
CASSLGGSGRNEQFF
>TRBJ2-7|TRBD2|NA|TRBV28
TGTGCCAGCAGTTCTCCCGGGGGGGGAATGGCCTACGAGCAGTACTTC
CASSSPGGGMAYEQYF
>TRBJ2-7|TRBD1|NA|TRBV28
TGTGCCAGCCACTCGGGTGGACAGGCCTCCTACGAGCAGTACTTC
CASHSGGQASYEQYF
>TRBJ1-1|NA|NA|TRBV7-2
TGTGCCAGCAGCTTAGAGCGACAGAGAAACACTGAAGCTTTCTTT
CASSLERQRNTEAFF
>TRBJ2-1|TRBD2|few|TRBV9
TGTGCCAGCAGCGCACCTAGCGGGGGTTACAATGAGCAGTTCTTC
CASSAPSGGYNEQFF
>TRBJ2-6|NA|NA|TRBV7-6
TGTGCCAGCAGCTTGTACCGCAGCTCTGGGGCCAACGTCCTGACTTTC
CASSLYRSSGANVLTF
>TRBJ2-7|NA|NA|TRBV28
TGTGCCAGCAGTTTCCCCGCCGACAGGGAGGTAGGCCTACACGAGCAGTACTTC
CASSFPADREVGLHEQYF
>TRBJ1-1|NA|NA|TRBV4-3
TGCGCCAGCAGCCCCAGGGGTGAGATTGAAGCTTTCTTT
CASSPRGEIEAFF
>TRBJ2-6|TRBD1|NA|TRBV5-1
TGCGCCAGCAGCTTGGAGGGACAGGGGACTAGCTCTGGGGCCAACGTCCTGACTTTC
CASSLEGQGTSSGANVLTF
>TRBJ2-1|TRBD2|once|TRBV4-2
TGTGCCAGCAGCCAAGACCCCGGGACTAGCTCCCTAAATGAGCAGTTCTTC
CASSQDPGTSSLNEQFF
>TRBJ2-7|TRBD1|NA|TRBV5-4
TGTGCCAGCAGCCTAGGGGACAGGATCTACGAGCAGTACTTC
CASSLGDRIYEQYF
>TRBJ2-4|TRBD1|once|TRBV5-6
TGTGCCAGCAGCTTGGCAGGGACAGCTATCACCTCCAAAAACATTCAGTACTTC
CASSLAGTAITSKNIQYF
>TRBJ2-7|TRBD1|few|TRBV2
TGTGCCAGCAGTGGGACAGGTTTGGTCGAGCAGTACTTC
CASSGTGLVEQYF
>TRBJ2-3|TRBD2|NA|TRBV5-1
TGCGCCAGCAGCTTGAGTAGCGGGGGGGCCCTAGATACGCAGTATTTT
CASSLSSGGALDTQYF
>TRBJ1-1|NA|once|TRBV28
TGTGCCGGGGCCCGCATGAACACTGAAGCTTTCTTT
CAGARMNTEAFF
>TRBJ2-7|NA|few|TRBV3-1/TRBV3-2
TGTGCCAGCAGCCAGGACAGCAACTACGAGCAGTACTTC
CASSQDSNYEQYF